The sequence of this TCR beta chain was determined in a study of glioma-infiltrating T cells after dendritic cell vaccination. Per germline, CDR1 SGHTS and CDR2 YDEGEE. CDR3 size: 12 residues. V lost 0 bases and J lost 8, with 8 bases in between. Up to about 2 ug genomic DNA was used for TCRB CDR3 amplification. Using immunoSEQ multiplex PCR, the repertoire was profiled, and TCRdb retains in-frame clones only, with some absent. The sample carries fewer than 40,000 clones, more than 85% recorded once. This specimen was blood, taken before dendritic cell vaccination. This TCR was recovered from a human donor with glioblastoma. This chain uses TRBV5-8 with TRBJ1-2; D not certain. CDR3 loop: CASSLDKLGYTF. CDR3 bases: TGTGCCAGCAGCTTGGACAAATTGGGCTACACCTTC.